Listed below are T cell receptor beta chains from one sample, sequenced in a study of cytomegalovirus exposure and HLA in healthy donors. TCRdb's copy holds only in-frame clones and misses some; the assay was immunoSEQ multiplex PCR. The sample carries 90,000 to 100,000 clones, just under 70% recorded once. Sequences were obtained from PBMCs. These receptor sequences come from a man aged 45-65 years in good health and CMV-seronegative. Each CDR3 is given with its conserved first and last residue. The order of the fields is J gene, CDR3 length, V gene, clone size, D gene, CDR3 protein, CDR3 DNA. D genes are given only for firm matches. A row's size may be missing; if present it is once, few, many or a size class.

J: TRBJ2-7; length: 14; V: TRBV15; size: -; D: TRBD1; CDR3: CATSKGQGGYEQYF; DNA: TGTGCCACCAGCAAAGGACAGGGCGGCTACGAGCAGTACTTC
J: TRBJ1-2; length: 13; V: TRBV30; size: -; D: TRBD1; CDR3: CAWSVQGVNGYTF; DNA: TGTGCCTGGAGTGTACAGGGGGTTAATGGCTACACCTTC
J: TRBJ1-5; length: 13; V: TRBV28; size: -; D: -; CDR3: CASSFYSNQPQHF; DNA: TGTGCCAGCAGCTTTTATAGCAATCAGCCCCAGCATTTT
J: TRBJ2-5; length: 15; V: TRBV6-5; size: -; D: TRBD1; CDR3: CASRTGQGARETQYF; DNA: TGTGCCAGCAGAACGGGACAGGGGGCTAGAGAGACCCAGTACTTC
J: TRBJ2-3; length: 14; V: TRBV15; size: -; D: -; CDR3: CATSRTLRDDTQYF; DNA: TGTGCCACCAGCAGAACCCTGCGGGATGATACGCAGTATTTT
J: TRBJ2-3; length: 13; V: TRBV28; size: -; D: TRBD2; CDR3: CASSLSPGLGQYF; DNA: TGTGCCAGCAGTTTATCGCCGGGACTAGGGCAGTATTTT
J: TRBJ1-1; length: 13; V: TRBV2; size: few; D: -; CDR3: CASNPDSDTEAFF; DNA: TGTGCCAGCAACCCTGACAGCGACACTGAAGCTTTCTTT
J: TRBJ2-7; length: 15; V: TRBV7-2; size: once; D: TRBD2; CDR3: CASSPAPGGNYEQYF; DNA: TGTGCCAGCAGCCCCGCCCCGGGGGGAAACTACGAGCAGTACTTC
J: TRBJ2-7; length: 14; V: TRBV29-1; size: few; D: -; CDR3: CSVEDPRSPYEQYF; DNA: TGCAGCGTTGAAGATCCTCGTTCCCCCTACGAGCAGTACTTC
J: TRBJ1-1; length: 15; V: TRBV7-2; size: -; D: -; CDR3: CASSLVAGVVTEAFF; DNA: TGTGCCAGCAGCTTAGTGGCAGGGGTGGTCACTGAAGCTTTCTTT
J: TRBJ2-2; length: 15; V: TRBV2; size: -; D: -; CDR3: CASTQGGRDTGELFF; DNA: TGTGCCAGCACCCAAGGAGGGCGTGACACCGGGGAGCTGTTTTTT
J: TRBJ1-1; length: 14; V: TRBV28; size: -; D: -; CDR3: CASMMLLLHTEAFF; DNA: TGTGCCAGCATGATGTTACTGCTACACACTGAAGCTTTCTTT
J: TRBJ2-6; length: 16; V: TRBV7-8; size: -; D: TRBD1; CDR3: CASSFQGDSGANVLTF; DNA: TGTGCCAGCAGCTTTCAGGGGGACTCTGGGGCCAACGTCCTGACTTTC
J: TRBJ1-1; length: 15; V: TRBV29-1; size: -; D: -; CDR3: CSVEDLWTDFPEAFF; DNA: TGCAGCGTTGAAGATCTTTGGACAGATTTCCCTGAAGCTTTCTTT
J: TRBJ2-1; length: 16; V: TRBV9; size: -; D: TRBD2; CDR3: CASSVGGLAVYNEQFF; DNA: TGTGCCAGCAGCGTAGGGGGACTAGCGGTTTACAATGAGCAGTTCTTC
J: TRBJ2-7; length: 12; V: TRBV2; size: -; D: TRBD1; CDR3: CARGQADYPQYF; DNA: TGTGCCAGGGGACAGGCCGACTACCCGCAGTACTTC